This T cell receptor (beta chain) was captured in a study of regulatory T cells in long-lasting Graves disease. Findings of the study overall: For persistent Graves' patients, TCR diversity was lower than for newly diagnosed ones.

To make TCR beta libraries, researchers used iRepertoire HTBI primers and Arm-PCR of CDR3 regions. TCRdb reanalysed the multiplex PCR reads using MiXCR and keeps one entry per CDR3 protein. The sample records about 340,000 distinct CDR3 sequences, around 20% being singletons. V dropped 5 bases and J dropped 4 bases, with 15 bases sitting between them. The CDR3 has 15 residues. CDR1 and CDR2 (germline): SGHTA, FQGNSA. This clonotype has only a few counts. Its antigen is as yet unknown. The sample's time point: persistent/refractory GD, antithyroid drugs over 5 years with positive TRAb. The TCR library was prepared using RNA isolated from PBMCs.

This sequence joins TRBV7-2 and TRBJ1-3, with a weak D call TRBD1 (6 bases). This specimen consisted of peripheral blood mononuclear cells (PBMCs), obtained when the disease was refractory, from a patient treated with antithyroid drugs. The receptor comes from a female donor with Graves disease. CDR3 nucleotide sequence: TGTGCCAGCAGCCCCCGAGGGGGGGTAGGAAACACCATATATTTT. Translation gives CASSPRGGVGNTIYF.